The following is a TCR beta chain sequence with its context. The V and J ends lost 1 base and 2 bases respectively, with 4 bases between them. Germline CDR1 and CDR2: KGHDR and SFDVKD. This CDR3 comprises 13 residues. The data belong to a study of blood T cell repertoires in COVID-19. Authors' methods: Nucleated cell counts were estimated from reference gene primer amplification. Profiled with immunoSEQ multiplex PCR; TCRdb holds only in-frame clones, not every one. V, J and clone size are those of that table, while D and trimming were read from the DNA. The data hold a few hundred thousand clones, with around 84% observed a single time.

The sample consisted of peripheral blood. The V and J genes are TRBV24-1 and TRBJ1-2; D unresolved. This clonotype was sampled from a woman younger than 30 with acute or convalescent COVID-19. This CDR3 is CATSDFKNYGYTF. In DNA form, the CDR3 reads TGTGCCACCAGTGATTTCAAAAACTATGGCTACACCTTC.